Following are 30 T cell receptor beta chains from one sample sequenced in a study of Graves' ophthalmopathy and Graves' hyperthyroidism. RNA transcripts served as template for amplifying TCR beta CDR3 sequences. First-round RT-PCR with HTBI primers preceded a second-round multiplex PCR. TCRdb ran MiXCR on the multiplex PCR reads and lists one entry per CDR3 protein. In the table there are 450,000 to 600,000 distinct CDR3 sequences, about 35% of which are singletons. The specimen sequenced was peripheral blood or thyroid tissue (not recorded which). The origin of the receptors is an adult man with Graves' hyperthyroidism.

About this clonotype itself: An end of the junction differs from the germline gene, which may be a read error. CDR3: CAVSWQGASYEQYF. The CDR3 DNA reads TGTGCCGTCAGCTGGCAGGGGGCGTCCTACGAGCAGTACTTC. V is TRBV10-3 and J is TRBJ2-7; 8 bases line up with TRBD1. Germline CDR1 is ENHRY and CDR2 is SYGVKD. This CDR3 is built from 14 residues.

Only a few counts were recorded for this clonotype. This chain uses TRBV18 with TRBJ2-5; tentative D call: TRBD2 (5 bases). From germline, CDR1 is KGHSH and CDR2 LQKENI. The CDR3 spans 13 residues. Trimming cost V 7 bases and J 5 bases, with 14 bases left between them. For the CDR3, the DNA is TGTGCCAGCTTCGAGGGAGCCCGGGAGACCCAGTACTTC. It is translated as CASFEGARETQYF.

The table lists this clonotype with a count of one. The chain couples TRBV19 to TRBJ2-4; 9 bases agree with TRBD1. The CDR3 extends over 15 amino acids. V was clipped by 6 bases and J by 7 bases; unmatched bases: 10. CDR1 and CDR2 from the germline V gene are LNHDA and SQIVND (reference sequence). CDR3 in amino acids: CASSLPGQGNNIQYF. CDR3 DNA sequence: TGTGCCAGTAGCCTACCGGGACAGGGAAATAACATTCAGTACTTC.

V and J are TRBV2 and TRBJ1-6, with a possible D match to TRBD1 (5 bases). Trimming removed 8 bases from V and 4 bases from J, with 6 bases in between. The germline CDR1 and CDR2 sequences are SNHLY and FYNNEI. This CDR3 is built from 12 residues. This CDR3 reads CASGTYNSPLHF. The CDR3 DNA is TGTGCCAGCGGGACGTATAATTCACCCCTCCACTTT. Full variable domain (outside the CDR3, taken from reference TRBV2 and TRBJ1-6): EPEVTQTPSHQVTQMGQEVILRCVPISNHLYFYWYRQILGQKVEFLVSFYNNEISEKSEIFDDQFSVERPDGSNFTLKIRSTKLEDSAMYFCASGTYNSPLHFGNGTRLTVT.

The gene calls are TRBV7-9 and TRBJ2-7; 8 bases map to TRBD1. The CDR3 sequence is 17 residues long. Germline trimming cut 1 base from V and 0 bases from J; bases unmatched to any gene: 8. Per the germline V gene, CDR1 is SEHNR and CDR2 is FQNEAQ (reference sequence). This chain's CDR3 is CASSLEGNRGTSYEQYF. The CDR3, as DNA: TGTGCCAGCAGCTTAGAAGGCAACAGGGGGACCTCCTACGAGCAGTACTTC.

A remark on this clonotype: As the CDR3 is not closed by the conserved phenylalanine or tryptophan, this likely results from a read error. The chain links TRBV5-1 to TRBJ1-1; D unresolved. CDR1 is SGHRS, CDR2 YFSETQ, per germline. The CDR3 sequence is 15 residues long. CDR3 DNA sequence: TGTGCCAGCAGCGGTGGGCGAGTCATGAACACTGAAGCTTTCATT. Protein: CASSGGRVMNTEAFI.

The V call is TRBV4-2, the J call TRBJ1-1; the D is unclear. The V gene lost 0 bases and the J gene lost 6 bases, with 17 bases spanning the gap. This CDR3 has 16 residues. Germline loops: CDR1 LGHNA, CDR2 YNFKEQ. The CDR3 DNA reads TGTGCCAGCAGCCAAGACAATGGTCAGTTGGGAGCTGAAGCTTTCTTT. This sequence encodes CASSQDNGQLGAEAFF.

The J gene is TRBJ2-1, the V gene TRBV20-1, with 13 positions matching TRBD2. The length of the CDR3 is 15 residues. Germline V CDR1 and CDR2: DFQATT, SNEGSKA (reference sequence). V lost 5 bases to trimming and J lost 6 bases; unmatched junction nucleotides: 7. Here the CDR3 reads CSAQTSGRVGNEQFF. CDR3 nucleotides: TGCAGTGCTCAAACTAGCGGGAGGGTAGGCAATGAGCAGTTCTTC.

As regards this clonotype: One base away lies a much larger clone, so this may be a sequencing read error. The chain joins TRBV15 to TRBJ1-3, with 8 bases matching TRBD1. Germline V gives CDR1 LNHNV, CDR2 YYDKDF (reference sequence). CDR3 size: 20 residues. CDR3 in DNA: TGTACCACCAGCAGGGACAGACAGGGGAGAGGGACGGGCTCTGGAAACACCATATATTTT. Translated, it gives CTTSRDRQGRGTGSGNTIYF.

The chain joins TRBV18 to TRBJ1-2, with D perhaps TRBD1 (5 bases). CDR3 length: 13 residues. Germline loops: CDR1 KGHSH, CDR2 LQKENI. The ends were cut back, 2 bases at V and 8 bases at J, with 12 bases in the middle. The CDR3 spells CASSPVAGRGYTF. Written as DNA, the CDR3 is TGTGCCAGCTCACCAGTCGCAGGGAGAGGCTACACCTTC.

This clonotype has ten or more counts. The V call is TRBV7-8, the J call TRBJ1-6, with D hard to call. The CDR3 totals 12 residues. Germline CDR1 SGHVS, CDR2 FQNEAQ. V lost 11 bases and J lost 4, with 9 bases in between. The CDR3 DNA reads as TGTGCCTCCCAGTTATATAATTCACCCCTCCACTTT. It encodes CASQLYNSPLHF.

In its sample, this clonotype was seen a few times. The DNA for the CDR3 is TGTGCCAGCAGTCGTCGCCCCGGACAGGTTAGCTCTGGGGCCAACGTCCTGACTTTC. Amino acid sequence: CASSRRPGQVSSGANVLTF. This chain uses TRBV2 with TRBJ2-6, with 7 positions matching TRBD1. The CDR3 totals 19 residues. Germline CDR1 is SNHLY and CDR2 is FYNNEI. The ends lost 5 bases at V and 0 bases at J; junction bases unmatched: 13.

The table lists this clonotype with many counts. The V call is TRBV7-9, the J call TRBJ1-3, with D hard to call. CDR1 is SEHNR and CDR2 is FQNEAQ in the germline V gene (reference sequence). Deletions cut 5 bases from V and 2 bases from J, with 13 bases between. The CDR3 has 15 amino acids. This CDR3 reads CASSLSLSPGNTIYF. The CDR3 DNA follows: TGTGCCAGCAGCCTCTCATTGAGCCCTGGAAACACCATATATTTT. Full variable domain (rest looked up from reference TRBV7-9 and TRBJ1-3): DTGVSQNPRHKITKRGQNVTFRCDPISEHNRLYWYRQTLGQGPEFLTYFQNEAQLEKSRLLSDRFSAERPKGSFSTLEIQRTEQGDSAMYLCASSLSLSPGNTIYFGEGSWLTVV.

This chain uses TRBV6-6 with TRBJ1-6; no clear D gene. The CDR3 spans 16 residues. CDR1 is MNHNY, CDR2 SVGAGI, per germline (reference sequence). V lost 0 bases, J lost 7 bases, and 13 bases lay in between. CDR3 region: CASSYSRGLTNSPLHF. Here the CDR3 DNA reads TGTGCCAGCAGTTACTCGAGAGGGCTAACCAATTCACCCCTCCACTTT.

This clonotype has at least ten counts. The rearrangement uses TRBV5-1 and TRBJ1-6; TRBD1 matches at 7 bases. There are 14 residues in the CDR3. Germline trimming cut 4 bases from V and 9 bases from J; bases unmatched to any gene: 7. CDR1 SGHRS and CDR2 YFSETQ come from the germline V gene. The CDR3 sequence is CASSRGTVASPLHF. The CDR3, as DNA: TGCGCCAGCAGCCGAGGGACAGTCGCTTCACCCCTCCACTTT.

The J gene is TRBJ2-7, the V gene TRBV5-6; D tentatively fits TRBD1 or TRBD2 (5 bases each). Germline V gives CDR1 SGHDT, CDR2 YYEEEE. V dropped 3 bases and J dropped 3 bases, with 10 bases sitting between them. This CDR3 has 13 residues. The CDR3 spells CASSSGQIYEQYF. The DNA of the CDR3 is TGTGCCAGCAGCTCGGGGCAGATCTACGAGCAGTACTTC.

This clonotype was counted ten times or more. V gene TRBV5-4 combines with J gene TRBJ2-7, with unresolved D. In germline, CDR1 is SGHNT, CDR2 YYREEE (reference sequence). Trimming removed 0 bases at V and 1 base at J, with 5 bases between. The CDR3 has 13 residues. CDR3 nucleotide sequence: TGTGCCAGCAGCTTGGATATGTCCTACGAGCAGTACTTC. Protein sequence: CASSLDMSYEQYF.

At least ten counts were recorded for this clonotype. The rearrangement joins TRBV20-1 to TRBJ1-1; perhaps TRBD1 as D (5 bases). Germline values: CDR1 DFQATT, CDR2 SNEGSKA (reference sequence). V lost 3 bases, J lost 1 base, and 12 bases lay in between. This CDR3 is 14 amino acids long. The CDR3 nucleotides are TGCAGTGCTAGGACCACTCAGGGGAACACTGAAGCTTTCTTT. It is translated as CSARTTQGNTEAFF.

This clonotype was seen a handful of times. The chain couples TRBV14 to TRBJ2-2; TRBD1 is a possible D gene (5 bases). From germline, CDR1 is SGHDN and CDR2 FVKESK. V lost 9 bases, J lost 0 bases, and 14 bases lay in between. The CDR3 sequence is 15 residues long. The CDR3: CASHPTDSNTGELFF. The CDR3 coding sequence is TGTGCCAGTCACCCGACAGATTCGAACACCGGGGAGCTGTTTTTT.

This clonotype has a count of ten or more. J is TRBJ2-7 and V is TRBV11-2, with TRBD2 matching over 8 bases. The CDR3 loop spans 16 amino acids. Trimming took 4 bases from V and 5 from J; bases not matched to a gene: 13. The germline V gene encodes CDR1 SGHAT and CDR2 FQNNGV. Written as DNA, the CDR3 is TGTGCCAGCAGCTGGGGAACCGGACTAGCTTCGGACGAGCAGTACTTC. It translates to CASSWGTGLASDEQYF.

This clonotype appeared many times. V gene TRBV20-1 combines with J gene TRBJ1-1; 9 bases fit TRBD1. V shed 7 bases and J 4 bases; nucleotides not matched to a gene: 4. From germline, CDR1 is DFQATT and CDR2 SNEGSKA (reference sequence). This CDR3 spans 12 amino acids. The CDR3 protein is CSGGQGTTEAFF. The CDR3 region has the DNA TGCAGTGGGGGACAGGGAACCACTGAAGCTTTCTTT.

The chain joins TRBV7-2 to TRBJ2-3, with TRBD2 matching over 10 bases. Germline-derived CDR1 and CDR2 are SGHTA and FQGNSA. The CDR3 contains 15 residues. The V gene end was trimmed by 5 bases and the J gene end by 3 bases; junction bases not matched to a gene: 5. The CDR3 coding sequence is TGTGCCAGCAGCGGAGCGGGACTAGCGACAGATACGCAGTATTTT. Translated, it gives CASSGAGLATDTQYF.

This chain links TRBV20-1 with TRBJ2-3; unclear D gene. This CDR3 is built from 16 residues. V lost 0 bases and J 3 bases, leaving 16 bases between the germline ends. CDR1 DFQATT and CDR2 SNEGSKA come from the germline V gene (reference sequence). The DNA for the CDR3 is TGCAGTGCTAGAGATCGGAACGGGCTTTCGACAGATACGCAGTATTTT. It encodes CSARDRNGLSTDTQYF.

Of note for this clonotype: This may be a read error, as it is one base from a much larger clone. The genes are TRBV2 and TRBJ1-2; weak D call: TRBD1 (6 bases). The V end lost 5 bases, the J end lost 4 bases, and 20 bases lay between the germline ends. The CDR3 extends over 16 amino acids. Per germline, CDR1 SNHLY and CDR2 FYNNEI. DNA of the CDR3: TGTGCCAGCAGTTCCACATGCCGGGACACGGCCTATGGCTACACCTTC. Residues: CASSSTCRDTAYGYTF.

This CDR3 reads CASSDRVGSGEQYF. The DNA of the CDR3 is TGTGCCAGCAGTGACAGGGTTGGTAGTGGGGAGCAGTACTTC. The chain joins TRBV27 to TRBJ2-7; 7 bases line up with TRBD1. Per the germline V gene, CDR1 is MNHEY and CDR2 is SMNVEV (reference sequence). V dropped 5 bases and J dropped 7; count of bases not matched to a gene: 11. The CDR3 is 14 amino acids.

The table lists this clonotype with many counts. The chain recombines TRBV29-1 with TRBJ2-7; a weak D match, TRBD2 (5 bases). CDR1 is SQVTM and CDR2 is ANQGSEA in the germline V gene. The ends were cut back, 4 bases at V and 5 bases at J, with 9 bases in the middle. This CDR3 region has 11 residues. As DNA, the CDR3 is TGCAGCGTTGGAGGGTCCCACGAGCAGTACTTC. This encodes CSVGGSHEQYF.

The V call is TRBV5-1, the J call TRBJ2-5; 7 bases map to TRBD1. This CDR3 has 13 residues. Per the germline V gene, CDR1 is SGHRS and CDR2 is YFSETQ. With 4 bases clipped from V and 6 bases from J, the junction kept 6 bases outside the gene matches. The CDR3 DNA sequence: TGCGCCAGCAGCCCAGGGGGTGGTCAGACCCAGTACTTC. Amino acids: CASSPGGGQTQYF.

The table lists this clonotype with many counts. This chain uses TRBV7-6 with TRBJ1-5; a weak D match, TRBD1 (5 bases). Germline V lookup: CDR1 SGHVS, CDR2 FNYEAQ. This CDR3 has 14 residues. Trimming shortened V by 5 bases and J by 2 bases, and 10 bases separated the two germline ends. In DNA, the CDR3 is TGTGCCAGCAGCGAGCCAGGGCGCAATCAGCCCCAGCATTTT. This translates into CASSEPGRNQPQHF.

The J gene is TRBJ2-7, the V gene TRBV7-3, with 7 bases identical to TRBD2. V lost 11 bases and J lost 6; bases outside the gene matches: 13. Germline loops: CDR1 SGHTA, CDR2 FQGTGA. The CDR3 runs to 13 residues. CDR3 coding DNA: TGTGCCTGGGAGGGCGTCAGGGCTGCCGAGCAGTACTTC. It translates to CAWEGVRAAEQYF. Full variable domain (missing parts from reference TRBV7-3 and TRBJ2-7): GAGVSQTPSNKVTEKGKYVELRCDPISGHTALYWYRQSLGQGPEFLIYFQGTGAADDSGLPNDRFFAVRPEGSVSTLKIQRTERGDSAVYLCAWEGVRAAEQYFGPGTRLTVT.

About this clonotype: Just one base apart from a much larger clone, this may be a read error. The chain uses TRBV7-9 and TRBJ1-4; D perhaps matches TRBD1 (5 bases). This CDR3 region has 13 residues. The germline gives CDR1 SEHNR, CDR2 FQNEAQ (reference sequence). The CDR3 DNA reads as TGTGCCAGCAGCCACCTAGGGGATGAAAATCTGTTTTTT. Protein product: CASSHLGDENLFF.